This T cell receptor beta chain was identified in a study of Graves' ophthalmopathy and Graves' hyperthyroidism. Study overall: Peripheral blood sampling preceded any treatment and occurred at initial diagnosis.

This clonotype has a handful of counts. Antigen unknown. Study-wide findings and caveats: In separating ophthalmopathy from stable hyperthyroidism, a 13-signature model achieved nearly 90% sensitivity and 70% to 83% specificity. Thyroid clonotypes that were expanded above 0.001 frequency mostly also appeared in blood. Sensitivity reached roughly 71% and specificity around 76% when the model predicted ophthalmopathy progression.

This CDR3 is 15 amino acids long. J gave up 5 bases and V 4 bases, and 10 bases lay outside the gene matches. Looked up from germline, CDR1 is SGHKS and CDR2 is YYEKEE (reference sequence). The authors amplified TCR beta CDR3 regions from RNA transcripts. An opening RT-PCR round employed HTBI primers and preceded a second-round multiplex PCR. One entry per CDR3 protein, called by TCRdb with MiXCR from the multiplex PCR reads. The sample has approximately 160,000 distinct CDR3 sequences, roughly two fifths seen once. The sequence was obtained from a man aged 25-45 years with Graves' ophthalmopathy. This rearrangement joins TRBV5-5 to TRBJ2-5, with 8 bases fitting TRBD1. The source material was peripheral blood. The CDR3 is CASSPQGGGWETQYF. The CDR3 DNA sequence: TGTGCCAGCAGCCCACAGGGGGGAGGTTGGGAGACCCAGTACTTC.